The 32 T cell receptor beta chains below all came from one sample that was sequenced in a study of blood T cell repertoires in COVID-19. Profiled with immunoSEQ multiplex PCR; TCRdb holds only in-frame clones, not every one. Of 250,000 to 350,000 clones in the sample, around four fifths were seen once. The sample taken for sequencing was peripheral blood. All receptors come from a woman between 50 and 59 years old with active or convalescent COVID-19.

This chain joins TRBV28 and TRBJ2-1, with 9 bases lining up with TRBD2. The CDR3 contains 17 residues. The V segment lost 4 bases and the J segment 2 bases; nucleotides outside the gene matches: 9. Germline V gene data show CDR1 as MDHEN and CDR2 as SYDVKM. CDR3 sequence reads: CASSSRKGLAPYNEQFF. Here the CDR3 DNA reads TGTGCCAGCAGTTCGCGAAAGGGACTAGCCCCCTACAATGAGCAGTTCTTC.

This clone came up once. The rearrangement uses TRBV28 and TRBJ2-7; possible D gene TRBD1, 6 bases. The germline V gene encodes CDR1 MDHEN and CDR2 SYDVKM. Trimming left V 5 bases short and J 3 bases short, with 14 bases between. This CDR3 region has 14 residues. The CDR3 bases are TGTGCCAGCAGTCATCGACAGGTTATCTACGAGCAGTACTTC. Translation gives CASSHRQVIYEQYF.

This clone turned up a few times. This chain links TRBV5-1 with TRBJ2-2, with a tentative D call TRBD2 (5 bases). Germline assignment: CDR1 SGHRS and CDR2 YFSETQ. Trimming left V 0 bases short and J 1 base short, with 7 bases between. The CDR3 covers 15 residues. CDR3 nucleotides: TGCGCCAGCAGCTTGGCAGGAGGGAACACCGGGGAGCTGTTTTTT. The encoded protein is CASSLAGGNTGELFF.

V usage is TRBV6-4 and J usage is TRBJ2-1, with 12 bases identical to TRBD2. Germline V lookup: CDR1 MRHNA, CDR2 SNTAGT. J gave up 6 bases and V 4 bases, and 4 bases lay outside the gene matches. CDR3 size: 15 residues. For the CDR3, the DNA is TGTGCCAGCAGTGCCACGACTAGCGGGAGCAATGAGCAGTTCTTC. This translates into CASSATTSGSNEQFF.

The rearrangement links TRBV3-1 (or the pseudogene TRBV3-2) to TRBJ2-7, with D possibly TRBD2 on 6 matching bases. Between the trimmed V and J ends, which lost 5 bases and 6 bases, there was a span of 17 bases. The V gene's germline CDR1 is LGHDT and CDR2 YNNKEL (reference sequence). The CDR3 contains 14 residues. CDR3 coding DNA: TGTGCCAGCAGCATCCGACTAGGGATGAGCGAGCAGTACTTC. This sequence encodes CASSIRLGMSEQYF.

This clone was found once. The chain is built from TRBV2 and TRBJ1-1; D gene uncertain. The V end lost 4 bases, the J end lost 1 base, and 7 bases lay between the germline ends. The CDR3 length is 13 residues. Germline V CDR1 and CDR2: SNHLY, FYNNEI. The CDR3 DNA is TGTGCCAGCAGTGTCCACAGGAACACTGAAGCTTTCTTT. It is translated as CASSVHRNTEAFF.

This clone was observed many times. J is TRBJ2-7 and V is TRBV2, with a tentative D call TRBD1 (6 bases). Germline values: CDR1 SNHLY, CDR2 FYNNEI. The CDR3 loop spans 12 amino acids. V gave up 6 bases and J gave up 8 bases, with 14 bases separating them. In DNA form, the CDR3 reads TGTGCCAGCAGCTTAACAACAGGGAAGCAGTACTTC. Translated, it gives CASSLTTGKQYF.

The CDR3 region has the DNA TGCGCCAGCAGCTTTAGCGGGAGAAGCTCCTACAATGAGCAGTTCTTC. This sequence encodes CASSFSGRSSYNEQFF. The rearrangement uses TRBV5-1 and TRBJ2-1; 9 nucleotides line up with TRBD2. CDR1 and CDR2 from the germline V gene are SGHRS and YFSETQ. The CDR3 runs 16 residues. V trimming: 2 bases; J trimming: 0 bases; junction bases outside the gene matches: 3.

This chain uses TRBV7-2 with TRBJ2-1; D uncertain. Germline V gives CDR1 SGHTA, CDR2 FQGNSA. The V and J ends lost 7 bases and 6 bases respectively, with 19 bases between them. The CDR3 has 15 residues. The CDR3 nucleotides read TGTGCCAGCAACTCCCCAGGCCCAATGGGCAATGAGCAGTTCTTC. The encoded protein is CASNSPGPMGNEQFF.

This chain joins TRBV2 and TRBJ1-3; the match to TRBD1 covers 9 bases. The CDR3 totals 14 residues. V lost 3 bases and J lost 8; bases outside the gene matches: 5. Germline CDR1 reads SNHLY; CDR2 reads FYNNEI. CDR3: CASSETGGIDTIYF. CDR3 nucleotides: TGTGCCAGCAGTGAGACAGGGGGTATCGACACCATATATTTT.

The gene calls are TRBV2 and TRBJ2-7; D might be TRBD2 (5 bases). V lost 4 bases and J 7 bases, leaving 14 bases between the germline ends. Germline V gene sequence: CDR1 SNHLY, CDR2 FYNNEI. The CDR3 has 13 residues. CDR3 sequence reads: CASSVEGRREQYF. The CDR3 coding sequence is TGTGCCAGCAGTGTTGAGGGCCGGAGGGAGCAGTACTTC.

V is TRBV5-1 and J is TRBJ2-3; 11 bases match TRBD2. The length of the CDR3 is 18 residues. V lost 1 base, J lost 2 bases, and 9 bases stayed unmatched. Germline CDR1 SGHRS, CDR2 YFSETQ. The CDR3 here is CASSLTTLTSGNTDTQYF. The CDR3 coding sequence is TGCGCCAGCAGCTTGACTACTTTGACTAGCGGGAACACAGATACGCAGTATTTT.

The V and J genes are TRBV10-3 and TRBJ1-3; D is unclear. V gave up 3 bases and J gave up 0 bases, with 6 bases separating them. CDR1 ENHRY and CDR2 SYGVKD come from the germline V gene. The CDR3 sequence is 14 residues long. In DNA, the CDR3 is TGTGCCATCAGTGATCCGTTCTCTGGAAACACCATATATTTT. Protein product: CAISDPFSGNTIYF.

The chain has TRBV7-9 and TRBJ1-2; D might be TRBD1 (6 bases). This CDR3 has 13 residues. Germline-derived CDR1 and CDR2 are SEHNR and FQNEAQ (reference sequence). Trimming removed 7 bases at V and 3 bases at J, with 12 bases between. CDR3 amino acids: CASNRDGYYGYTF. As DNA, the CDR3 is TGTGCCAGCAACAGGGACGGATACTATGGCTACACCTTC.

This clone was observed many times. The CDR3 sequence: CASSIYGEGKDQPQHF. The CDR3 coding sequence is TGTGCCAGTAGTATATATGGCGAGGGTAAGGATCAGCCCCAGCATTTT. The chain carries TRBV19 and TRBJ1-5, with D uncertain. This CDR3 comprises 16 residues. Germline loops: CDR1 LNHDA, CDR2 SQIVND (reference sequence). V lost 2 bases and J lost 5, with 16 bases in between. The entire variable domain, with the rest obtained from reference TRBV19 and TRBJ1-5, is as follows: DGGITQSPKYLFRKEGQNVTLSCEQNLNHDAMYWYRQDPGQGLRLIYYSQIVNDFQKGDIAEGYSVSREKKESFPLTVTSAQKNPTAFYLCASSIYGEGKDQPQHFGDGTRLSIL.

The chain carries TRBV4-2 and TRBJ2-1; 7 bases map to TRBD2. Trimming cost V 4 bases and J 2 bases; bases outside gene matches: 8. Germline assignment: CDR1 LGHNA and CDR2 YNFKEQ. CDR3 length equals 16 residues. CDR3 nucleotides: TGTGCCAGCAGCCGCGCCTCGGGACTACCCTACAATGAGCAGTTCTTC. Residues: CASSRASGLPYNEQFF.

The chain links TRBV7-9 to TRBJ2-2, with 11 bases aligning to TRBD2. V dropped 3 bases and J dropped 4; count of bases not matched to a gene: 4. This CDR3 is 16 amino acids long. CDR1 and CDR2 (germline): SEHNR, FQNEAQ (reference sequence). Written as DNA, the CDR3 is TGTGCCAGCAGCTTGTTGACTAGCGGGGCCACCGGGGAGCTGTTTTTT. Encoded protein: CASSLLTSGATGELFF.

This chain uses TRBV11-1 with TRBJ2-7, with a possible D match to TRBD2 (6 bases). The CDR3 length is 14 residues. CDR1 is SGHAT, CDR2 FQDESV, per germline (reference sequence). Trimming removed 1 base from V and 12 bases from J, with 19 bases in between. The CDR3 is CASSLEGTSLGVYF. The DNA of the CDR3 is TGTGCCAGCAGCTTAGAAGGCACTAGCCTCGGAGTGTACTTC.

The chain uses TRBV11-3 and TRBJ2-1; 10 bases agree with TRBD1. The CDR3 loop spans 15 amino acids. Germline CDR1 reads SGHNT; CDR2 reads YENEEA. V shed 1 base and J 6 bases; nucleotides not matched to a gene: 3. The CDR3 DNA follows: TGTGCCAGCAGCTTAGGACAGGGGGCGGGCAATGAGCAGTTCTTC. Its translation is CASSLGQGAGNEQFF. Supplemented by reference TRBV11-3 and TRBJ2-1, the full variable domain reads EAGVVQSPRYKIIEKKQPVAFWCNPISGHNTLYWYLQNLGQGPELLIRYENEEAVDDSQLPKDRFSAERLKGVDSTLKIQPAELGDSAVYLCASSLGQGAGNEQFFGPGTRLTVL.

The rearrangement links TRBV7-8 to TRBJ2-2, with 9 positions matching TRBD2. After removal of 5 bases from V and 6 bases from J, the junction contained 16 bases not matched to a gene. The CDR3 spans 18 residues. CDR1 and CDR2 from the germline V gene are SGHVS and FQNEAQ. CDR3 coding DNA: TGTGCCAGCAGCCGTTTTCCGGGCGGGAGGGCCGTATCCGGGGAGCTGTTTTTT. Its protein is CASSRFPGGRAVSGELFF.

This chain connects TRBV30 to TRBJ2-2; 10 nucleotides agree with TRBD2. Trimming removed 0 bases from V and 6 bases from J; junction bases left unmatched: 10. CDR3 length equals 17 residues. Germline values: CDR1 GTSNPN, CDR2 SVGIG (reference sequence). The CDR3 spells CAWSVRLAGERSGELFF. In DNA form, the CDR3 reads TGTGCCTGGAGTGTACGGCTAGCGGGGGAAAGATCCGGGGAGCTGTTTTTT.

A few counts support this clone. The genes are TRBV30 and TRBJ2-5; TRBD2 might be the D (7 bases). V was shortened by 4 bases and J by 4 bases, with 16 bases between the two germline ends. The CDR3 totals 14 residues. Germline V gene lookup returns CDR1 GTSNPN and CDR2 SVGIG (reference sequence). Here the CDR3 reads CAWTVGGGRETQYF. DNA for the CDR3: TGTGCCTGGACGGTGGGAGGGGGAAGAGAGACCCAGTACTTC.

The J gene is TRBJ1-1, the V gene TRBV10-3; 8 nucleotides agree with TRBD1. Germline assignment: CDR1 ENHRY and CDR2 SYGVKD. The junction had 6 bases not matched to a gene; V was cut back by 11 bases and J by 1 base. CDR3 length: 13 residues. CDR3 DNA: TGTGCCGTTGTCGGACAGGGGAACACTGAAGCTTTCTTT. Its translation is CAVVGQGNTEAFF.

The genes are TRBV28 and TRBJ2-1; 11 bases align to TRBD2. The CDR3 contains 16 residues. The trim removed 4 bases at V and 8 bases at J, leaving 10 bases unmatched. Germline CDR1 MDHEN, CDR2 SYDVKM. CDR3 bases: TGTGCCAGCAGTTCCCTGGTTAGCGGGAGGGGTGATGAGCAGTTCTTC. Residues: CASSSLVSGRGDEQFF.

The chain carries TRBV5-1 and TRBJ2-1, with 15 bases fitting TRBD2. CDR3 length equals 17 residues. Germline trimming cut 3 bases from V and 8 bases from J; bases unmatched to any gene: 9. The germline V gene encodes CDR1 SGHRS and CDR2 YFSETQ. The CDR3 spells CASSSGLAGGPRDEQFF. DNA for the CDR3: TGCGCCAGCAGCTCCGGACTAGCGGGAGGGCCTAGAGATGAGCAGTTCTTC.

The chain has TRBV10-3 and TRBJ2-5, with 7 bases aligning to TRBD2. The CDR3 contains 15 residues. The trim removed 3 bases at V and 1 base at J, leaving 5 bases unmatched. The germline gives CDR1 ENHRY, CDR2 SYGVKD. The CDR3 coding sequence is TGTGCCATCAGTGACGGGGGAGGGCCCCAAGAGACCCAGTACTTC. As protein: CAISDGGGPQETQYF.

This sequence joins TRBV12-3 or TRBV12-4 and TRBJ1-2; no firm D call. V gave up 5 bases and J gave up 2 bases, with 9 bases separating them. This CDR3 spans 13 amino acids. The CDR3 sequence is CASSLKENYGYTF. The CDR3 nucleotides read TGTGCCAGCAGTCTAAAAGAGAACTATGGCTACACCTTC.

This chain joins TRBV11-3 and TRBJ2-1; D unresolved. The CDR3 is 17 amino acids. Looked up from germline, CDR1 is SGHNT and CDR2 is YENEEA. With 1 base removed from V and 4 bases from J, the gap between germline ends came to 17 bases. The CDR3 here is CASSLVPTLTGYNEQFF. DNA for the CDR3: TGTGCCAGCAGCTTAGTCCCGACTCTGACGGGTTACAATGAGCAGTTCTTC.

The genes are TRBV18 and TRBJ1-2; a weak D match, TRBD1 (5 bases). V was pared by 2 bases and J by 8 bases, with 15 bases between. Germline loops: CDR1 KGHSH, CDR2 LQKENI. CDR3 size: 14 residues. In nucleotides, the CDR3 is TGTGCCAGCTCACCAAACGGGGGACCTACAGGCTACACCTTC. Residues: CASSPNGGPTGYTF.

The chain has TRBV29-1 and TRBJ2-5; TRBD2 matches 14 bases. The CDR3 covers 14 residues. With 8 bases clipped from V and 7 bases from J, the junction kept 9 bases outside the gene matches. The germline gives CDR1 SQVTM, CDR2 ANQGSEA. The CDR3 bases are TGCAGCTATCGCGGGACTAGCGGGAGAGGGACCCAGTACTTC. Its translation is CSYRGTSGRGTQYF. Supplemented by reference TRBV29-1 and TRBJ2-5, the full variable domain reads SAVISQKPSRDICQRGTSLTIQCQVDSQVTMMFWYRQQPGQSLTLIATANQGSEATYESGFVIDKFPISRPNLTFSTLTVSNMSPEDSSIYLCSYRGTSGRGTQYFGPGTRLLVL.

In this sample, this clone turned up a few times. Here the CDR3 reads CASSILGTQYF. The CDR3, as DNA: TGTGCCAGCAGCATACTTGGGACCCAGTACTTC. J is TRBJ2-5 and V is TRBV5-4; D unclear. CDR3 length: 11 amino acids. Germline V lookup: CDR1 SGHNT, CDR2 YYREEE (reference sequence). Trimming left V 4 bases short and J 7 bases short, with 8 bases between.

This chain connects TRBV11-1 to TRBJ2-1; no firm D call. The V end was cut by 6 bases, the J end by 8 bases, with 23 bases between. The germline V gene has CDR1 SGHAT and CDR2 FQDESV (reference sequence). The CDR3 is 16 residues long. The CDR3 region has the DNA TGTGCCAGCAGGCAACGCCCCGACATTTTCCGCGATGAGCAGTTCTTC. The encoded protein is CASRQRPDIFRDEQFF.